Listed below are T cell receptor beta chains from one sample, sequenced in a study of human T cells and chemical hapten exposure. TCRdb itself ran the RACE reads through MiXCR, one entry per CDR3 protein. The sample lists 100,000 to 150,000 distinct CDR3 sequences; roughly 9.5% were seen once. The sequencing input was whole blood. These receptors all stem from a male donor in good health. Some clones in this sample may be carry-over from other donors' samples. CDR3s include the opening cysteine and the closing phenylalanine or tryptophan. Each record gives: D gene, V gene, J gene, clone size, CDR3 DNA, CDR3 protein. The D gene is left open where the match is weak. The size entry is marked missing in some rows and otherwise reads once, few, many or a size class.

NA	TRBV5-5	TRBJ1-1	few	TGTGCCAGCAGCTTGGCCACGAACACTGAAGCTTTCTTT	CASSLATNTEAFF
NA	TRBV7-3	TRBJ2-2	many	TGTGCCAGCAGCCCACTTCCCACCGGGGAGCTGTTTTTT	CASSPLPTGELFF
TRBD1	TRBV5-4	TRBJ2-1	NA	TGTGCCAGCAGCTTGGGTTCAGGGGGATACGGTGAGCAGTTCTTC	CASSLGSGGYGEQFF
NA	TRBV6-5	TRBJ2-1	NA	TGTGCCAGCAGCCTCACGGCAGGGAGGGGGATCTTGGGTGAGCAGTTCTTC	CASSLTAGRGILGEQFF
NA	TRBV3-1	TRBJ2-4	NA	TGTGCCAGCAGCCAAGATTTGAGGGCCAAAAACATTCAGTACTTC	CASSQDLRAKNIQYF
NA	TRBV18	TRBJ1-2	few	TGTGCCAGCTCACCGGGCAGGGAGAACTATGGCTACACCTTC	CASSPGRENYGYTF
NA	TRBV12-3/TRBV12-4	TRBJ1-2	NA	TGTGCCAGCAGTTCCTTCGGGGAAGTGGTAACCTATGGCTACACCTTC	CASSSFGEVVTYGYTF
NA	TRBV29-1	TRBJ2-7	many	TGCAGCGTTGTGGAAGACAGTCGATCCTACGAGCAGTACTTC	CSVVEDSRSYEQYF
NA	TRBV18	TRBJ1-4	NA	TGTGCCAGCTCACCAAGGGGACTGATTGCAACTAATGAAAAACTGTTTTTT	CASSPRGLIATNEKLFF
TRBD1	TRBV10-2	TRBJ1-5	NA	TGCGCCAGCAGTGAGGGAGGGACAGGGGTCGCGAGGATGCATCAGCCCCAGCATTTT	CASSEGGTGVARMHQPQHF
TRBD1	TRBV7-9	TRBJ2-5	many	TGTGCCAGCAGCTCGGGACAGCTAACGGCCCAGTACTTC	CASSSGQLTAQYF
NA	TRBV2	TRBJ2-1	NA	TGTGCCAGCAGTGAAGCGCTAGGGTACAATGAGCAGTTCTTC	CASSEALGYNEQFF
TRBD1	TRBV27	TRBJ2-2	many	TGTGCCAGCAGTTTGGTGGGACAGGAGGACACCGGGGAGCTGTTTTTT	CASSLVGQEDTGELFF